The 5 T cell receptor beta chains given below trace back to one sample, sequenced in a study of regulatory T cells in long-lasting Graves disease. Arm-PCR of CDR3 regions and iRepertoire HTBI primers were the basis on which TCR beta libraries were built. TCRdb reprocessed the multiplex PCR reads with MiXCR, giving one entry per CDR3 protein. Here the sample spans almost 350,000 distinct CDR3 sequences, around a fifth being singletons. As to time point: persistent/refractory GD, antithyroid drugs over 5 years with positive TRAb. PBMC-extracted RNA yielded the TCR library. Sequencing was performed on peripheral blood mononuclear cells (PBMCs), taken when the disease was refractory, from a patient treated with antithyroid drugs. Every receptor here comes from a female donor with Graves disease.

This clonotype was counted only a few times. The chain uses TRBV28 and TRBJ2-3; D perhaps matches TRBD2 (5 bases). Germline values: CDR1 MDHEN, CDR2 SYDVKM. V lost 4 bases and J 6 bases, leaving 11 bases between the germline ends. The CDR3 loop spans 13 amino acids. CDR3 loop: CASSSFGLDTQYF. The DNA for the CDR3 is TGTGCCAGCAGTTCCTTTGGACTCGATACGCAGTATTTT.

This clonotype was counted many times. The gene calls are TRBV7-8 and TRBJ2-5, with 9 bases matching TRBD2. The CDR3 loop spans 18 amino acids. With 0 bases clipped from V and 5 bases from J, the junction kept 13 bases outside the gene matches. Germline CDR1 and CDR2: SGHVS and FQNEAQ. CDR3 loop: CASSLAPLGLARLETQYF. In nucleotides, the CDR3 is TGTGCCAGCAGCTTAGCTCCCCTGGGACTAGCAAGGTTGGAGACCCAGTACTTC.

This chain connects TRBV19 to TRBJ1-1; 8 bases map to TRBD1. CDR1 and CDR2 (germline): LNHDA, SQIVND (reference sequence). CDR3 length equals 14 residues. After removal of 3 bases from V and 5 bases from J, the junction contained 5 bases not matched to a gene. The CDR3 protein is CASSIQDRDTEAFF. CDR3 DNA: TGTGCCAGTAGTATTCAGGACAGGGATACTGAAGCTTTCTTT.

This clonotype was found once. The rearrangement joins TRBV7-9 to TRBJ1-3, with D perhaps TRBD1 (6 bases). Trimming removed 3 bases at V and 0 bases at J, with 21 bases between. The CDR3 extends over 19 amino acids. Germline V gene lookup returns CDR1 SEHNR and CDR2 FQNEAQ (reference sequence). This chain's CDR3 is CASSLGLIGRDISGNTIYF. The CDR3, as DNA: TGTGCCAGCAGCTTGGGGCTAATCGGCAGGGACATCTCTGGAAACACCATATATTTT.

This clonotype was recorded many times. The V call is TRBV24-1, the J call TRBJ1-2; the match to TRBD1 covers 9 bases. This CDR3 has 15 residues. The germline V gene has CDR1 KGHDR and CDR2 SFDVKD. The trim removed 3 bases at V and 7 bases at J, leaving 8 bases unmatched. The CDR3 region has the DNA TGTGCCACCAGTGATGGGGACAGGGAGGATGGTGGCTACACCTTC. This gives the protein CATSDGDREDGGYTF.